Here is one T cell receptor beta chain with its context. The data were obtained in a study of blood T cell repertoires in COVID-19. Unmatched junction bases numbered 11, after V lost 5 bases and J lost 5 bases. The germline gives CDR1 MDHEN, CDR2 SYDVKM. The CDR3 is made up of 16 amino acids. The data were produced by immunoSEQ multiplex PCR, yet TCRdb's version contains in-frame clones alone and is incomplete. The sample gives 75,000 to 95,000 clones, around four fifths of which show up once; roughly 3.2% is in the top ten. Sequencing used peripheral blood. This clonotype originated in a man aged 50 to 59 with acute or convalescent COVID-19. The V and J genes are TRBV28 and TRBJ1-2, with 10 bases lining up with TRBD1. CDR3 DNA sequence: TGTGCCAGCAGTGTCCCGGGACAGGGGCTTGATTATGGCTACACCTTC. This gives the protein CASSVPGQGLDYGYTF.